This note documents a single T cell receptor (beta chain) sequence. The same CDR3 also results from other DNA sequences found in this sample. The data are from a study of blood T cell repertoires in COVID-19. In the original workflow: Reference gene primer amplification in the assay estimated nucleated cell counts. This table comes from immunoSEQ multiplex PCR, and its TCRdb copy is limited to in-frame clones, with some not included. V, J and clone size derive from that table, while D and trimming were established from the DNA sequence. The sample includes some 360,000 clones, around nine tenths of them seen just once. Germline V gives CDR1 MNHEY, CDR2 SVGAGI. V was shortened by 2 bases and J by 4 bases, with 8 bases between the two germline ends. There are 13 residues in the CDR3.

Sample: peripheral blood. The receptor comes from a woman in her fifties or sixties with COVID-19, enrolled during active disease. The J gene is TRBJ1-1, the V gene TRBV6-5; D call uncertain. CDR3 region: CASSYRGGTEAFF. CDR3 in DNA: TGTGCCAGCAGTTACCGGGGAGGCACTGAAGCTTTCTTT.